A single sample is the source of the 24 T cell receptor beta chains below, sequenced in a study of human T cells and chemical hapten exposure. One entry per CDR3 protein results from TCRdb running MiXCR on the RACE reads. The sample carries over 50,000 distinct CDR3 sequences, 9.5% to 10% recorded once. Noted time point: pre-sensitization, week 0. Treatment given: therapeutic diphenylcyclopropenone sensitization with weekly scalp DPC. Before extraction, the whole blood was not fractionated, and total RNA was taken from it. Specimen: whole blood, collected in connection with sensitization to the hapten diphenylcyclopropenone (DPC). The receptors were gathered from a woman aged 25-40 years with alopecia areata. Some clones in this sample may be carry-over from other donors' samples.

This clonotype appeared a few times. The chain carries TRBV20-1 and TRBJ1-6; 9 bases align to TRBD1. Trimming removed 6 bases from V and 4 bases from J; junction bases left unmatched: 16. The V gene's germline CDR1 is DFQATT and CDR2 SNEGSKA (reference sequence). This CDR3 spans 18 amino acids. As DNA, the CDR3 is TGCAGTGCCGAACTGACTACAGGGGGCGCTTTGTATAATTCACCCCTCCACTTT. Its translation: CSAELTTGGALYNSPLHF.

The V call is TRBV7-3, the J call TRBJ2-5; D tentatively fits TRBD1 or TRBD2 (5 bases each). Between the trimmed V and J ends, which lost 1 base and 5 bases, there was a span of 11 bases. Germline V gives CDR1 SGHTA, CDR2 FQGTGA. There are 14 residues in the CDR3. Here the CDR3 DNA reads TGTGCCAGCAGCTTAAATGGGGGAGAGGAGACCCAGTACTTC. Its protein product is CASSLNGGEETQYF.

This clonotype was seen many times. The V call is TRBV2, the J call TRBJ1-1; no definite D call. The CDR3 contains 13 residues. Germline CDR1 is SNHLY and CDR2 is FYNNEI. Between the trimmed V and J ends, which lost 4 bases and 0 bases, there was a span of 6 bases. In nucleotides, the CDR3 is TGTGCCAGCAGTGCAACAGTGAACACTGAAGCTTTCTTT. Encoded protein: CASSATVNTEAFF.

CDR3 residues: CASSLRLANWLLDTDTQYF. In nucleotides, the CDR3 is TGTGCCAGCAGCTTGCGACTAGCGAATTGGCTTCTAGACACAGATACGCAGTATTTT. V is TRBV7-9 and J is TRBJ2-3; 8 nucleotides match TRBD2. Per the germline V gene, CDR1 is SEHNR and CDR2 is FQNEAQ (reference sequence). V lost 3 bases and J lost 2; bases outside the gene matches: 16. This CDR3 is 19 amino acids long.

This clonotype was observed a handful of times. J is TRBJ1-5 and V is TRBV28; D not resolved. Trimming shortened V by 1 base and J by 4 bases, and 8 bases separated the two germline ends. Germline loops: CDR1 MDHEN, CDR2 SYDVKM. The CDR3 covers 14 residues. The CDR3 DNA is TGTGCCAGCAGTTTATCCGGCAGGAATCAGCCCCAGCATTTT. This translates into CASSLSGRNQPQHF.

This clonotype has a count of ten or more. The chain uses TRBV25-1 and TRBJ1-1, with D possibly matching TRBD1 (6 bases). CDR1 and CDR2 (germline): MGHDK, SYGVNS. This CDR3 spans 14 amino acids. Trimming stripped 1 base from V and 7 bases from J, with 13 bases between. Here the CDR3 reads CASSESPGAGEAFF. In nucleotides, the CDR3 is TGTGCCAGCAGTGAATCACCGGGGGCGGGTGAAGCTTTCTTT.

This clonotype occurred many times. The CDR3 nucleotides are TGTGCCAGCAGCGTAGCGGGGGAACGCTACGAGCAGTACTTC. Its translation is CASSVAGERYEQYF. V and J are TRBV9 and TRBJ2-7; tentative D call: TRBD2 (6 bases). Per the germline V gene, CDR1 is SGDLS and CDR2 is YYNGEE. The CDR3 has 14 amino acids. Between the trimmed V and J ends, which lost 0 bases and 3 bases, there was a span of 10 bases. The full variable domain, with the rest looked up from reference TRBV9 and TRBJ2-7, is DSGVTQTPKHLITATGQRVTLRCSPRSGDLSVYWYQQSLDQGLQFLIQYYNGEERAKGNILERFSAQQFPDLHSELNLSSLELGDSALYFCASSVAGERYEQYFGPGTRLTVT.

This clonotype was observed a few times. DNA for the CDR3: TGTGCCAGCAGGTCCTCCTTAGGTACTCATGAGCAGTTCTTC. This gives the protein CASRSSLGTHEQFF. The chain uses TRBV7-9 and TRBJ2-1; D is unclear. Germline CDR1 reads SEHNR; CDR2 reads FQNEAQ (reference sequence). The V end was cut by 6 bases, the J end by 8 bases, with 17 bases between. The CDR3 runs to 14 residues.

The sample holds a few counts of this clonotype. The chain carries TRBV27 and TRBJ1-1; no firm D call. Trimming left V 1 base short and J 1 base short, with 7 bases between. Germline V gene sequence: CDR1 MNHEY, CDR2 SMNVEV (reference sequence). The CDR3 runs 14 residues. The CDR3 here is CASSLFPANTEAFF. For the CDR3, the DNA is TGTGCCAGCAGTTTATTCCCCGCGAACACTGAAGCTTTCTTT.

This clonotype came up a few times. The chain couples TRBV28 to TRBJ1-2; unclear D gene. CDR1 is MDHEN and CDR2 is SYDVKM in the germline V gene. The CDR3 sequence is 17 residues long. Trimming cost V 2 bases and J 8 bases, with 24 bases left between them. DNA for the CDR3: TGTGCCAGCAGTTTACCCCCTTGGGCACCAATACCGGTAGGCTACACCTTC. Protein product: CASSLPPWAPIPVGYTF.

The count of this clonotype is one. This sequence joins TRBV15 and TRBJ2-3; 8 bases map to TRBD2. The germline CDR1 and CDR2 sequences are LNHNV and YYDKDF (reference sequence). The length of the CDR3 is 15 residues. Trimming removed 1 base from V and 7 bases from J; junction bases left unmatched: 7. The CDR3 DNA follows: TGTGCCACCAGCAGAGTTAGCGGGGCATCGCATACGCAGTATTTT. Protein: CATSRVSGASHTQYF.

On this clonotype itself: This sequence may be a read error, since a much larger clone differs from it by one base. Without the conserved terminal phenylalanine or tryptophan, this CDR3 likely stems from a read error. This chain joins TRBV27 and TRBJ1-3; a weak D match, TRBD1 (6 bases). This CDR3 is 14 amino acids long. Germline CDR1 reads MNHEY; CDR2 reads SMNVEV (reference sequence). Deletions cut 3 bases from V and 0 bases from J, with 6 bases between. CDR3 bases: TGTGCCAGCAGTTTGACAGGCTCTGGAAACACCATATATTGT. Its protein product is CASSLTGSGNTIYC.

Comments on this clonotype: This may arise from a read error, as a much more abundant clone is one base away. The genes are TRBV6-5 and TRBJ1-2; no firm D call. Germline V CDR1 and CDR2: MNHEY, SVGAGI. V was pared by 4 bases and J by 4 bases, with 16 bases between. The CDR3 loop spans 15 amino acids. CDR3 nucleotide sequence: TGTGCCAGCAGTTCCCCGCGGGTAGCTAGCTATGGCTACACCTTC. Translated: CASSSPRVASYGYTF.

This sequence joins TRBV10-3 and TRBJ2-4; TRBD1 might be the D (6 bases). The CDR3 consists of 12 residues. From germline, CDR1 is ENHRY and CDR2 SYGVKD. Deletions cut 5 bases from V and 6 bases from J, with 8 bases between. The CDR3 is CAISLDRNIQYF. The DNA of the CDR3 is TGTGCCATCAGTCTGGACAGAAACATTCAGTACTTC.

This clonotype has a count of ten or more. The chain joins TRBV18 to TRBJ2-5; D call uncertain. Between the trimmed V and J ends, which lost 3 bases and 0 bases, there was a span of 5 bases. The CDR3 runs 13 residues. Per germline, CDR1 KGHSH and CDR2 LQKENI. The CDR3 loop reads CASSPAYQETQYF. CDR3 coding DNA: TGTGCCAGCTCACCTGCGTACCAAGAGACCCAGTACTTC.

This clonotype was seen a handful of times. The J gene is TRBJ2-7, the V gene TRBV20-1; D is tentatively TRBD1 or TRBD2 (5 bases each). The germline V gene has CDR1 DFQATT and CDR2 SNEGSKA (reference sequence). The CDR3 runs to 17 residues. Trimming left V 1 base short and J 3 bases short, with 22 bases between. The CDR3 sequence is CSARAGDRRGLGYEQYF. CDR3 in DNA: TGCAGTGCTAGAGCCGGGGACCGGAGAGGGCTAGGCTACGAGCAGTACTTC.

This clonotype was observed many times. Here the CDR3 reads CASSEGAPFDSNQPQHF. Here the CDR3 DNA reads TGTGCCAGCAGTGAGGGGGCCCCTTTCGATAGCAATCAGCCCCAGCATTTT. The V gene is TRBV6-1, the J gene TRBJ1-5; D is perhaps TRBD1 (6 bases). The V gene's germline CDR1 is MNHNS and CDR2 SASEGT. V was clipped by 3 bases and J by 0 bases, with 15 bases between them. The length of the CDR3 is 17 residues.

This clonotype was found a few times. This chain links TRBV28 with TRBJ1-1, with 7 bases matching TRBD1. Germline lookup yields CDR1 MDHEN and CDR2 SYDVKM. The J segment lost 6 bases and the V segment lost 2 bases, leaving 6 bases of the junction unmatched. This CDR3 has 14 residues. CDR3 amino acids: CASSLGQGVAEAFF. CDR3 nucleotides: TGTGCCAGCAGTTTAGGGCAGGGGGTGGCTGAAGCTTTCTTT.

This clonotype was seen more than once but under ten times. This rearrangement joins TRBV7-2 to TRBJ2-3; no firm D call. Germline V gene data show CDR1 as SGHTA and CDR2 as FQGNSA. V was trimmed by 3 bases and J by 2 bases, leaving 9 bases between them. The CDR3 has 14 residues. The CDR3 nucleotides are TGTGCCAGCAGCTTCTACCGGCCCACAGATACGCAGTATTTT. Amino acid sequence: CASSFYRPTDTQYF. Looking up the rest from reference TRBV7-2 and TRBJ2-3 gives the full variable domain: GAGVSQSPSNKVTEKGKDVELRCDPISGHTALYWYRQSLGQGLEFLIYFQGNSAPDKSGLPSDRFSAERTGGSVSTLTIQRTQQEDSAVYLCASSFYRPTDTQYFGPGTRLTVL.

This clonotype has just a few counts. DNA for the CDR3: TGTGCCAGCAGTGAAACCGGGACAGGGAGCAGGTACGAGCAGTACTTC. Amino acid sequence: CASSETGTGSRYEQYF. This chain joins TRBV7-9 and TRBJ2-7; 9 positions agree with TRBD1. The CDR3 totals 16 residues. Germline-derived CDR1 and CDR2 are SEHNR and FQNEAQ (reference sequence). Trimming took 6 bases from V and 4 from J; bases not matched to a gene: 13.

The V and J genes are TRBV4-2 and TRBJ1-5, with D possibly matching TRBD1 (5 bases). This CDR3 is built from 15 residues. Trimming pared 4 bases from V and 5 bases from J, leaving 15 bases between. Germline V lookup: CDR1 LGHNA, CDR2 YNFKEQ. CDR3 loop: CASSRGTGGHQPQHF. The CDR3 DNA reads as TGTGCCAGCAGCCGAGGGACGGGAGGCCATCAGCCCCAGCATTTT.

This clonotype was counted between two and nine times. The V and J genes are TRBV7-9 and TRBJ1-3, with 7 bases that match TRBD1. This CDR3 contains 15 residues. Trimming at V came to 6 bases and at J to 0 bases, leaving 5 bases not matched to a gene. The V gene's germline CDR1 is SEHNR and CDR2 FQNEAQ (reference sequence). The chain's CDR3 is CASRGTVSSGNTIYF. As DNA, the CDR3 is TGTGCCAGCAGGGGGACAGTTTCCTCTGGAAACACCATATATTTT.

This clonotype has a count of ten or more. The chain employs TRBV6-2 or TRBV6-3 and TRBJ2-6; possible D gene TRBD1, 5 bases. This CDR3 comprises 17 residues. Germline assignment: CDR1 MNHEY and CDR2 SVGEGT. Trimming removed 2 bases at V and 0 bases at J, with 11 bases between. The CDR3 sequence is CASSYAMTVSGANVLTF. CDR3 DNA sequence: TGTGCCAGCAGTTACGCTATGACAGTCTCTGGGGCCAACGTCCTGACTTTC.

The sample holds a few counts of this clonotype. The chain uses TRBV7-9 and TRBJ1-2; unclear D gene. This CDR3 region has 15 residues. Trimming removed 4 bases from V and 1 base from J, with 13 bases in between. Looked up from germline, CDR1 is SEHNR and CDR2 is FQNEAQ (reference sequence). In nucleotides, the CDR3 is TGTGCCAGCAGCTCCCCCGAAGGGTATAACTATGGCTACACCTTC. Encoded protein: CASSSPEGYNYGYTF. The full variable domain, with the rest looked up from reference TRBV7-9 and TRBJ1-2, is DTGVSQNPRHKITKRGQNVTFRCDPISEHNRLYWYRQTLGQGPEFLTYFQNEAQLEKSRLLSDRFSAERPKGSFSTLEIQRTEQGDSAMYLCASSSPEGYNYGYTFGSGTRLTVV.